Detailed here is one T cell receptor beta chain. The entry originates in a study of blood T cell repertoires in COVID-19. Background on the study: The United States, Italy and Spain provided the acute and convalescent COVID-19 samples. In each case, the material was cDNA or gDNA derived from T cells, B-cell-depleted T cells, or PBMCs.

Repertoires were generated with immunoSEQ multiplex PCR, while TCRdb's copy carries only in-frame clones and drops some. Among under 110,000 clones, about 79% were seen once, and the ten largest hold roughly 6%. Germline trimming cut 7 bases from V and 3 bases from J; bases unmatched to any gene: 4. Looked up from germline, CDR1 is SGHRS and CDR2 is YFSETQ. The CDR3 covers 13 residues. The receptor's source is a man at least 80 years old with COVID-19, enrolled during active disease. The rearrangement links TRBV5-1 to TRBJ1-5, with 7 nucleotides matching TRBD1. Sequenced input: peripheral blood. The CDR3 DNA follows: TGCGCCAGCTCCAGGGGGGACAATCAGCCCCAGCATTTT. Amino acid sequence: CASSRGDNQPQHF. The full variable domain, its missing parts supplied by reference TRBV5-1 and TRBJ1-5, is KAGVTQTPRYLIKTRGQQVTLSCSPISGHRSVSWYQQTPGQGLQFLFEYFSETQRNKGNFPGRFSGRQFSNSRSEMNVSTLELGDSALYLCASSRGDNQPQHFGDGTRLSIL.